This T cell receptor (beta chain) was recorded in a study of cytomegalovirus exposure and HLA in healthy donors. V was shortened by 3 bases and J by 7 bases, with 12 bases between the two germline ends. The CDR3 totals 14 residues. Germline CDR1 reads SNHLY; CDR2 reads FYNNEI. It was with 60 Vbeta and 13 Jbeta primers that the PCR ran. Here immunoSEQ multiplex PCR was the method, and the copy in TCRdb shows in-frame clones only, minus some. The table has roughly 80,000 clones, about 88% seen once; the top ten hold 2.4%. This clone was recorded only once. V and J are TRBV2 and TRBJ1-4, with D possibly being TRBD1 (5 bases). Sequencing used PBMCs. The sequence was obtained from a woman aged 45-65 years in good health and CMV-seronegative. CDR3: CASSELTRGEKLFF. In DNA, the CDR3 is TGTGCCAGCAGTGAGCTCACAAGGGGTGAAAAACTGTTTTTT.